The TCR beta chain under discussion was sequenced for a study of regulatory T cells in long-lasting Graves disease. This clonotype has ten or more counts. The time point denotes: newly diagnosed GD, antithyroid drugs for less than 3 months. Extracted RNA from PBMCs served as the source of the TCR library. TCR beta libraries were built with iRepertoire HTBI primers and Arm-PCR of CDR3 regions. TCRdb itself ran the multiplex PCR reads through MiXCR, one entry per CDR3 protein. The sample has 350,000 to 450,000 distinct CDR3 sequences, about an eighth seen once. These data also formed part of another study, on T cells in Graves' hyperthyroidism and ophthalmopathy.

The sample in question was peripheral blood mononuclear cells (PBMCs), obtained at new diagnosis, from a patient treated with antithyroid drugs. This TCR was recovered from a woman aged 18-29 years with Graves disease.

The CDR3 reads CASSGGGTSAYNEQFF. CDR3 DNA: TGTGCCAGCAGTGGGGGTGGGACTAGCGCTTACAATGAGCAGTTCTTC. The chain links TRBV27 to TRBJ2-1; 10 bases line up with TRBD2. Germline-derived CDR1 and CDR2 are MNHEY and SMNVEV (reference sequence). V lost 5 bases to trimming and J lost 4 bases; unmatched junction nucleotides: 8. The CDR3 is made up of 16 amino acids.